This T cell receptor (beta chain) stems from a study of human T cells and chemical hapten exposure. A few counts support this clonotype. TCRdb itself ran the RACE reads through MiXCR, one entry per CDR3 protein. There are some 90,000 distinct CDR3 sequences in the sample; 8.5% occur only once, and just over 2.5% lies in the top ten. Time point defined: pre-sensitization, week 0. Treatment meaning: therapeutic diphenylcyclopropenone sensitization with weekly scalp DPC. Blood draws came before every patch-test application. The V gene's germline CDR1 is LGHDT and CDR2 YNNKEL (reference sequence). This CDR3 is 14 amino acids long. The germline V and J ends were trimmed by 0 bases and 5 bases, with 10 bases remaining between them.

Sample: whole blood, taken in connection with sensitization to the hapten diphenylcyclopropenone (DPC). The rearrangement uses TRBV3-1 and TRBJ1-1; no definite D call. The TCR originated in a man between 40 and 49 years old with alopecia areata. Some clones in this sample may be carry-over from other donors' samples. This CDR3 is CASSQDSLRTEAFF. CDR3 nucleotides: TGTGCCAGCAGCCAAGATTCACTGAGGACTGAAGCTTTCTTT.